The 25 T cell receptor beta chains below all came from one sample that was sequenced in a study of control samples from healthy donors and cancer patients. The repertoire was sequenced with immunoSEQ multiplex PCR; TCRdb's copy has only in-frame clones and lacks some. The repertoire holds approximately 90,000 clones, with less than 85% as singletons. The sequenced material came from PBMCs. The receptors stem from a man aged 65 to 85 with lung cancer.

This chain uses TRBV5-1 with TRBJ2-3, with 8 bases that match TRBD2. This CDR3 has 14 residues. Trimming removed 7 bases from V and 2 bases from J; junction bases left unmatched: 6. From germline, CDR1 is SGHRS and CDR2 YFSETQ. The CDR3 DNA follows: TGCGCCAGCGGACTAGCTCTGCCCACAGATACGCAGTATTTT. Encoded protein: CASGLALPTDTQYF.

The chain links TRBV5-6 to TRBJ1-2; TRBD1 matches 9 bases. Germline CDR1 reads SGHDT; CDR2 reads YYEEEE. The trim removed 5 bases at V and 3 bases at J, leaving 2 bases unmatched. The CDR3 has 13 residues. CDR3 coding DNA: TGTGCCAGCAGGCGACAGGGGGACTATGGCTACACCTTC. It specifies CASRRQGDYGYTF.

J is TRBJ2-1 and V is TRBV7-6, with 10 bases aligning to TRBD1. This CDR3 has 17 amino acids. Per germline, CDR1 SGHVS and CDR2 FNYEAQ. The J segment lost 0 bases and the V segment lost 4 bases, leaving 6 bases of the junction unmatched. The CDR3 coding sequence is TGTGCCAGCAGCTACCGGACAGGGGGGAGCTCCTACAATGAGCAGTTCTTC. The encoded protein is CASSYRTGGSSYNEQFF.

This chain links TRBV24-1 with TRBJ2-7, with 10 bases identical to TRBD1. The CDR3 is 15 residues long. Germline assignment: CDR1 KGHDR and CDR2 SFDVKD. The V segment lost 4 bases and the J segment 3 bases; nucleotides outside the gene matches: 5. The CDR3 protein is CATSDTGTGVYEQYF. CDR3 coding DNA: TGTGCCACCAGTGACACCGGGACAGGGGTCTACGAGCAGTACTTC.

CDR3 bases: TGTGCCACCAGTGATTTGACTAGCGGGCGGGGCACAGATACGCAGTATTTT. This translates into CATSDLTSGRGTDTQYF. This rearrangement joins TRBV24-1 to TRBJ2-3, with 9 bases that match TRBD2. V shed 0 bases, J shed 1 base, and the junction held 4 bases outside the gene matches. The germline CDR1 and CDR2 sequences are KGHDR and SFDVKD. This CDR3 is built from 17 residues.

This chain uses TRBV18 with TRBJ1-4; 11 bases line up with TRBD1. This CDR3 contains 15 residues. Looked up from germline, CDR1 is KGHSH and CDR2 is LQKENI. V lost 3 bases, J lost 8 bases, and 5 bases stayed unmatched. Here the CDR3 DNA reads TGTGCCAGCTCACCTGCGGACAGGGGGCGGGAAAAACTGTTTTTT. As protein: CASSPADRGREKLFF.

The chain carries TRBV4-2 and TRBJ1-1; 8 bases match TRBD1. The germline gives CDR1 LGHNA, CDR2 YNFKEQ. V was clipped by 6 bases and J by 4 bases; unmatched bases: 19. This CDR3 region has 18 residues. In nucleotides, the CDR3 is TGTGCCAGCAGATTACAGACAGGGGATATTAGGTTTGGCACTGAAGCTTTCTTT. It yields the protein CASRLQTGDIRFGTEAFF.

The chain links TRBV15 to TRBJ1-1; 7 positions match TRBD1. V lost 8 bases, J lost 7 bases, and 13 bases stayed unmatched. CDR1 is LNHNV and CDR2 is YYDKDF in the germline V gene (reference sequence). The length of the CDR3 is 14 residues. CDR3 coding DNA: TGTGCCACCTTTTCAACAGGGGAAGAGGGTGAAGCTTTCTTT. Amino acid sequence: CATFSTGEEGEAFF.

The V gene is TRBV2, the J gene TRBJ1-1, with D possibly TRBD1 on 5 matching bases. The CDR3 runs to 16 residues. Trimming removed 7 bases at V and 2 bases at J, with 20 bases between. Germline V gives CDR1 SNHLY, CDR2 FYNNEI. CDR3 loop: CASKVVAGWGNTEAFF. The CDR3 region has the DNA TGTGCCAGCAAGGTTGTGGCTGGTTGGGGCAACACTGAAGCTTTCTTT.

On this clone itself: Additional DNA sequences in this sample encode the identical CDR3. This chain connects TRBV7-2 to TRBJ1-5; possible D gene TRBD1, 5 bases. CDR1 is SGHTA, CDR2 FQGNSA, per germline. Trimming took off 3 bases at V and 7 bases at J, with 19 bases between the two ends. The CDR3 is 16 residues long. The CDR3, as DNA: TGTGCCAGCAGCTTTACAGGTTCTCAAGTTGAGCAGCCCCAGCATTTT. Translating gives CASSFTGSQVEQPQHF.

The gene calls are TRBV7-9 and TRBJ2-2; D gene unclear. CDR3 length equals 15 residues. Trimming cost V 4 bases and J 3 bases, with 12 bases left between them. CDR1 and CDR2 from the germline V gene are SEHNR and FQNEAQ (reference sequence). In DNA, the CDR3 is TGTGCCAGCAGCTCCTCTTACGGTCACACCGGGGAGCTGTTTTTT. Residues: CASSSSYGHTGELFF.

V usage is TRBV19 and J usage is TRBJ2-1, with unresolved D. The CDR3 is 14 residues long. V was clipped by 4 bases and J by 1 base, with 8 bases between them. The germline CDR1 and CDR2 sequences are LNHDA and SQIVND (reference sequence). CDR3 nucleotide sequence: TGTGCCAGTAGTACCTGGTCGTCCTACAATGAGCAGTTCTTC. Residues: CASSTWSSYNEQFF.

The chain has TRBV11-2 and TRBJ2-7; D assignment may be TRBD1 or TRBD2 (5 bases each). The germline V gene encodes CDR1 SGHAT and CDR2 FQNNGV. Between the trimmed V and J ends, which lost 0 bases and 4 bases, there was a span of 13 bases. This CDR3 has 15 residues. The CDR3 DNA follows: TGTGCCAGCAGCTTAGATCGAGAGGGGCTATACGAGCAGTACTTC. It codes for CASSLDREGLYEQYF.

The chain uses TRBV4-3 and TRBJ2-7; tentatively, D is TRBD1 (6 bases). Trimming stripped 1 base from V and 6 bases from J, with 13 bases between. The CDR3 runs to 14 residues. CDR1 and CDR2 from the germline V gene are LGHNA and YSLEER. The CDR3 region has the DNA TGCGCCAGCAGCCAAGTAACACAGGGCGGCGAGCAGTACTTC. Protein: CASSQVTQGGEQYF.

The chain employs TRBV7-2 and TRBJ2-3; 15 bases are a match to TRBD2. V trimming: 4 bases; J trimming: 2 bases; junction bases outside the gene matches: 7. Germline V CDR1 and CDR2: SGHTA, FQGNSA. This CDR3 has 18 residues. The CDR3 bases are TGTGCCAGCAGCTGGGGACTAGCGGGGGGCCCCTCCACAGATACGCAGTATTTT. Protein: CASSWGLAGGPSTDTQYF.

The chain has TRBV7-9 and TRBJ2-4, with 12 bases aligning to TRBD1. The V gene's germline CDR1 is SEHNR and CDR2 FQNEAQ (reference sequence). This CDR3 has 18 amino acids. V was clipped by 4 bases and J by 1 base; unmatched bases: 8. The CDR3, as DNA: TGTGCCAGCAGCTCGGGACAGGGGGCGCGGGCGGCCAAAAACATTCAGTACTTC. This gives the protein CASSSGQGARAAKNIQYF.

This sequence joins TRBV2 and TRBJ1-5; D is ambiguous. Looked up from germline, CDR1 is SNHLY and CDR2 is FYNNEI. The V end lost 1 base, the J end lost 4 bases, and 11 bases lay between the germline ends. The CDR3 runs to 15 residues. The CDR3 DNA is TGTGCCAGCAGTGAAGGGTCAGGCTATAATCAGCCCCAGCATTTT. Its translation is CASSEGSGYNQPQHF.

The chain carries TRBV7-3 and TRBJ2-7; possible D gene TRBD2, 6 bases. Germline V gene lookup returns CDR1 SGHTA and CDR2 FQGTGA. The CDR3 totals 13 residues. Trimming took 1 base from V and 4 from J, leaving 8 bases between them. CDR3: CASSLSGGYEQYF. For the CDR3, the DNA is TGTGCCAGCAGCTTAAGTGGAGGGTACGAGCAGTACTTC.

This clone was picked up a small number of times. The chain is built from TRBV4-3 and TRBJ1-2, with 7 bases identical to TRBD1. Germline V gene sequence: CDR1 LGHNA, CDR2 YSLEER. The junction had 6 bases not matched to a gene; V was cut back by 0 bases and J by 8 bases. This CDR3 is 14 amino acids long. CDR3 nucleotides: TGCGCCAGCAGCCAAGATCGAGGGGGCCGGGGCTACACCTTC. Translation: CASSQDRGGRGYTF.

In its sample, this clone was seen once. The chain has TRBV7-8 and TRBJ1-2; weak D call: TRBD1 (6 bases). The length of the CDR3 is 15 residues. V was pared by 2 bases and J by 8 bases, with 18 bases between. Per the germline V gene, CDR1 is SGHVS and CDR2 is FQNEAQ. The CDR3 loop reads CASSLKGPRGGGYTF. The CDR3 region has the DNA TGTGCCAGCAGCTTAAAAGGTCCCAGGGGAGGCGGCTACACCTTC. Full variable domain (missing parts from reference TRBV7-8 and TRBJ1-2): GAGVSQSPRYKVAKRGQDVALRCDPISGHVSLFWYQQALGQGPEFLTYFQNEAQLDKSGLPSDRFFAERPEGSVSTLKIQRTQQEDSAVYLCASSLKGPRGGGYTFGSGTRLTVV.

The chain employs TRBV6-6 and TRBJ2-3; the D is unclear. Germline assignment: CDR1 MNHNY and CDR2 SVGAGI (reference sequence). CDR3 length: 14 amino acids. Deletions cut 0 bases from V and 0 bases from J, with 4 bases between. CDR3 bases: TGTGCCAGCAGTTACTCTCTTAGCACAGATACGCAGTATTTT. Protein sequence: CASSYSLSTDTQYF.

This clone appeared a single time. The V gene is TRBV19, the J gene TRBJ1-5; D ambiguous. The CDR3 contains 12 residues. V shed 0 bases and J shed 8 bases, with 5 bases lying between them. Germline lookup yields CDR1 LNHDA and CDR2 SQIVND (reference sequence). The CDR3 nucleotides read TGTGCCAGTAGTATAGAGGGGAAGCCCCAGCATTTT. This sequence encodes CASSIEGKPQHF.

The rearrangement uses TRBV30 and TRBJ2-1, with 10 bases matching TRBD2. The CDR3 sequence is 19 residues long. Unmatched junction bases numbered 15, after V lost 1 base and J lost 3 bases. Germline V CDR1 and CDR2: GTSNPN, SVGIG (reference sequence). CDR3 bases: TGTGCCTGGAGTGGATTTAGCGGGGGGAGCCGTGGAATCTACAATGAGCAGTTCTTC. This translates into CAWSGFSGGSRGIYNEQFF.

This chain joins TRBV6-2 or TRBV6-3 and TRBJ2-7, with D perhaps matching TRBD1 (5 bases). Germline V lookup: CDR1 MNHEY, CDR2 SVGEGT. The V end lost 2 bases, the J end lost 2 bases, and 16 bases lay between the germline ends. The CDR3 totals 16 residues. DNA of the CDR3: TGTGCCAGCAGTTACGGTCAACAGGTCTCCACCTACGAGCAGTACTTC. This gives the protein CASSYGQQVSTYEQYF.

The V call is TRBV15, the J call TRBJ2-7, with TRBD2 identical over 9 bases. CDR3 length: 17 residues. V lost 0 bases, J lost 2 bases, and 8 bases stayed unmatched. Germline CDR1 is LNHNV and CDR2 is YYDKDF (reference sequence). The CDR3: CATSREGRLAGTYEQYF. The CDR3 nucleotides are TGTGCCACCAGCAGAGAAGGTAGGCTAGCGGGGACCTACGAGCAGTACTTC.